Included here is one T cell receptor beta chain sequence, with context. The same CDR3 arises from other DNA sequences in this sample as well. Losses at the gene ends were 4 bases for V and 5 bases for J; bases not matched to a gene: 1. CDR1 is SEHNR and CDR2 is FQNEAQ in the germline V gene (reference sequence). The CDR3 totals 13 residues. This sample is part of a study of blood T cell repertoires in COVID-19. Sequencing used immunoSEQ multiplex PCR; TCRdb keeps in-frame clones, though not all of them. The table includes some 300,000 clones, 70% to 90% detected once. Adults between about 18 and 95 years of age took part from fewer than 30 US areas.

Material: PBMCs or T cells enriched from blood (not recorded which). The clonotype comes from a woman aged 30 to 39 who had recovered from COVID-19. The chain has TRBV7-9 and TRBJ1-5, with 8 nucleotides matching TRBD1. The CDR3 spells CASSSTGDQPQHF. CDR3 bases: TGTGCCAGCAGCTCGACAGGGGATCAGCCCCAGCATTTT.